This T cell receptor beta chain was captured by sequencing in a study of T cell repertoires in cytomegalovirus infection. Whole-study context: Recently described HLA-C-restricted plus well-studied HLA-B-restricted CMV epitopes were used. An indication of both CMV infection and matching HLA type came from public TCR beta signatures.

Comments on this clonotype: Its matching antigen is unknown.

TCRdb itself ran the reads through MiXCR, one entry per CDR3 protein. The sample shows hundreds of thousands of distinct CDR3 sequences, roughly 33% of them seen only once. Points from the study as a whole: HLA-C-restricted, CMV-specific TCR beta clonotypes were dominant ex vivo. Cumulative frequency of public TCR beta families picked out carriers of CMV plus the relevant HLA.

The TCR was taken from a human donor in good health (CMV status not recorded). Some clones in this sample may be carry-over from other donors' samples. The sequencing here drew on cultured PBMCs, taken from culture after CMV antigen stimulation.

CDR3 nucleotides: TGTGCCAGCAGTTCATTTGGGCGGGAAGGCACAGATACGCAGTATTTT. This translates into CASSSFGREGTDTQYF. The chain employs TRBV12-3 or TRBV12-4 and TRBJ2-3; D is perhaps TRBD2 (6 bases). V lost 4 bases to trimming and J lost 1 base, with 15 bases between them. This CDR3 has 16 residues.